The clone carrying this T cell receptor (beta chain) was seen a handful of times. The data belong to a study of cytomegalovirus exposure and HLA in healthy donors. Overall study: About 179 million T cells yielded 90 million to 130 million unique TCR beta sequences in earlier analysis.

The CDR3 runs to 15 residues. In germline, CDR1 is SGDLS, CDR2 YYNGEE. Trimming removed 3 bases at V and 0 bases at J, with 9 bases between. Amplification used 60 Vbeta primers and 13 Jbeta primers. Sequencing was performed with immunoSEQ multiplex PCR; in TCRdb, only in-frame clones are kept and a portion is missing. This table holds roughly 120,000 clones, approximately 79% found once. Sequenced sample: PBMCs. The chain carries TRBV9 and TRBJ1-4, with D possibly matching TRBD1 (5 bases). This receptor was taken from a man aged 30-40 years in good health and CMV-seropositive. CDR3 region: CASSARGSTNEKLFF. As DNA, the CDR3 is TGTGCCAGCAGCGCACGGGGGTCAACTAATGAAAAACTGTTTTTT.